The source of this T cell receptor beta chain is a study of cytomegalovirus exposure and HLA in healthy donors. The sample holds a few counts of this clone. Its matching antigen is unknown. CDR3 length: 14 residues. Between the trimmed V and J ends, which lost 7 bases and 3 bases, there was a span of 12 bases. CDR1 and CDR2 from the germline V gene are SNHLY and FYNNEI. Notes on the study in general: TCR beta sequences reportedly predicted most subjects' HLA-A and HLA-B alleles accurately.

Primers for the PCR totalled 60 Vbeta and 13 Jbeta. Here immunoSEQ multiplex PCR was the method, and the copy in TCRdb shows in-frame clones only, minus some. The data contain some 180,000 clones, roughly 9.4% of them seen just once; the ten biggest clones take up roughly 1.4%. The chain employs TRBV2 and TRBJ1-4, with D hard to call. The source is a woman in her twenties or thirties in good health and CMV-seropositive. Sequencing was done on a sample of PBMCs. The CDR3 region has the DNA TGTGCCAGCAACGGACGCGGGTCTAATGAAAAACTGTTTTTT. Its protein is CASNGRGSNEKLFF.